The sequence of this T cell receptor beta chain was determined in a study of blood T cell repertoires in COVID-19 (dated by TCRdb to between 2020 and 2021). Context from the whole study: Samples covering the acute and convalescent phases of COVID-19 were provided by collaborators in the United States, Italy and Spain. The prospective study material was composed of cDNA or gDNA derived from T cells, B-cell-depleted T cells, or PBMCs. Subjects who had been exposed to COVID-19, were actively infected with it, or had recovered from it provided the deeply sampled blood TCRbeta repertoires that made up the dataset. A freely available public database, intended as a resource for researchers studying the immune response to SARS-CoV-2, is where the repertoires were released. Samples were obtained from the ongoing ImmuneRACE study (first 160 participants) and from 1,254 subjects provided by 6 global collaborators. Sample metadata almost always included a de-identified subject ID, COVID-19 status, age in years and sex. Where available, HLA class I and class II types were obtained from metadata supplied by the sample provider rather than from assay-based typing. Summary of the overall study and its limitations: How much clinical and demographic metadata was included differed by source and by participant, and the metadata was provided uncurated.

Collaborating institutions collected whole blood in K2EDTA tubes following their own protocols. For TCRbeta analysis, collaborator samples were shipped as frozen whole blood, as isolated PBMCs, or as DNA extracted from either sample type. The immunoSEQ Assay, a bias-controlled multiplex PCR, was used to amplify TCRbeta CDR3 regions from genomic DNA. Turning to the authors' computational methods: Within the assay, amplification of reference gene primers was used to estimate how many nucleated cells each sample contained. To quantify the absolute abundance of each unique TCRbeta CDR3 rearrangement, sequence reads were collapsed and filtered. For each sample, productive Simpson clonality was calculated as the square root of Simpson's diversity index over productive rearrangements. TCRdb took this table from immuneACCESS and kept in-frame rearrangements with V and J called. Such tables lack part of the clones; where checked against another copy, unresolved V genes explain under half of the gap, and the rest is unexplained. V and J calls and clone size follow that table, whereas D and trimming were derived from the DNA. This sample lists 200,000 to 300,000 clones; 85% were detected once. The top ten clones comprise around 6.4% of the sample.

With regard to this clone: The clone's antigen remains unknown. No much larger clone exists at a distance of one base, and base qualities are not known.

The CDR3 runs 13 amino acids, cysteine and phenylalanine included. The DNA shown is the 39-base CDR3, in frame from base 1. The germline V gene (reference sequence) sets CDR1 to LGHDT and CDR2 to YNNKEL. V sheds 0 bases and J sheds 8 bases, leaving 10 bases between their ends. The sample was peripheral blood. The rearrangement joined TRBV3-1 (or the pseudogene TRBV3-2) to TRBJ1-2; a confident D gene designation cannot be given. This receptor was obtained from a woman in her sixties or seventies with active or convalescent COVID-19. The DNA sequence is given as TGTGCCAGCAGCCAAGAACGGGAGAGGGGCTACACCTTC. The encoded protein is CASSQERERGYTF.